This entry lists 8 T cell receptor beta chains sequenced from one sample in a study of beta chain features in type 1 diabetes. Every bit of the isolated RNA underwent reverse transcription, so sequencing read expressed TCRB transcripts. Produced via immunoSEQ multiplex PCR; TCRdb's table is partial and in-frame only. The table has some 410,000 clones, more than 9.5% seen once. Material for sequencing was naive CD4+ T cells from blood. Receptors were obtained from a young woman in good health.

This chain joins TRBV4-1 and TRBJ2-3; tentative D call: TRBD1 (5 bases). V dropped 0 bases and J dropped 0 bases, with 10 bases sitting between them. The V gene's germline CDR1 is MGHRA and CDR2 YSYEKL. The CDR3 is 16 residues long. This CDR3 is CASSQDNRRSTDTQYF. The CDR3 nucleotides are TGCGCCAGCAGCCAAGACAACAGGCGAAGCACAGATACGCAGTATTTT.

The table lists this clone with a few counts. In DNA form, the CDR3 reads TGCGCCAGCAGCTTGGTAGCGGGAGGGCCGGAGGAGACCCAGTACTTC. Translated: CASSLVAGGPEETQYF. The chain is built from TRBV5-1 and TRBJ2-5; TRBD2 matches at 11 bases. Germline-derived CDR1 and CDR2 are SGHRS and YFSETQ. Germline trimming cut 0 bases from V and 5 bases from J; bases unmatched to any gene: 6. The CDR3 length is 16 residues.

This clone was observed a handful of times. The chain joins TRBV19 to TRBJ1-1; TRBD1 agrees at 11 bases. The CDR3 is 15 amino acids. After removal of 6 bases from V and 6 bases from J, the junction contained 9 bases not matched to a gene. Germline V CDR1 and CDR2: LNHDA, SQIVND (reference sequence). The CDR3 protein is CASRPPGTGGAEAFF. The CDR3 bases are TGTGCCAGTAGGCCTCCGGGGACAGGGGGAGCTGAAGCTTTCTTT.

On this clone itself: A much larger clone is a single base away; this may be a read error. The same CDR3 can be traced to other DNA sequences in this sample. The chain recombines TRBV11-2 with TRBJ2-5; no definite D call. Trimming took 5 bases from V and 2 from J, leaving 3 bases between them. Per the germline V gene, CDR1 is SGHAT and CDR2 is FQNNGV. The CDR3 covers 11 residues. The CDR3 sequence is CASSVQETQYF. The CDR3 nucleotides read TGTGCCAGCAGCGTTCAAGAGACCCAGTACTTC.

Here the CDR3 reads CASIGLAGVGEQFF. CDR3 bases: TGTGCCAGCATAGGGCTAGCGGGAGTAGGGGAGCAGTTCTTC. V and J are TRBV2 and TRBJ2-1; 10 nucleotides match TRBD2. The germline CDR1 and CDR2 sequences are SNHLY and FYNNEI. CDR3 length: 14 amino acids. The V gene end was trimmed by 7 bases and the J gene end by 10 bases; junction bases not matched to a gene: 10.

This clone showed up just a few times. This same CDR3 is encoded by further DNA sequences in the sample. This chain links TRBV7-9 with TRBJ2-5, with a possible D match to TRBD2 (5 bases). Germline loops: CDR1 SEHNR, CDR2 FQNEAQ (reference sequence). Trimming stripped 5 bases from V and 4 bases from J, with 11 bases between. This CDR3 spans 13 amino acids. The CDR3 here is CASSPRGLETQYF. Here the CDR3 DNA reads TGTGCCAGCAGCCCCCGGGGATTAGAGACCCAGTACTTC.

The chain joins TRBV5-6 to TRBJ2-1; D is possibly TRBD1 (5 bases). V dropped 3 bases and J dropped 2 bases, with 12 bases sitting between them. This CDR3 has 15 residues. Germline-derived CDR1 and CDR2 are SGHDT and YYEEEE. Here the CDR3 reads CASSSQGRPYNEQFF. CDR3 nucleotides: TGTGCCAGCAGCTCCCAGGGTCGCCCCTACAATGAGCAGTTCTTC.

The chain recombines TRBV7-9 with TRBJ1-1; D remains ambiguous. Germline V gene lookup returns CDR1 SEHNR and CDR2 FQNEAQ (reference sequence). Between the trimmed V and J ends, which lost 2 bases and 7 bases, there was a span of 14 bases. CDR3 size: 14 residues. This CDR3 is CASSLSGPRGEAFF. CDR3 coding DNA: TGTGCCAGCAGCTTATCGGGCCCGCGAGGTGAAGCTTTCTTT. Filled out from reference TRBV7-9 and TRBJ1-1, the complete variable domain reads DTGVSQNPRHKITKRGQNVTFRCDPISEHNRLYWYRQTLGQGPEFLTYFQNEAQLEKSRLLSDRFSAERPKGSFSTLEIQRTEQGDSAMYLCASSLSGPRGEAFFGQGTRLTVV.